The 10 T cell receptor beta chains presented below share a single source sample, sequenced in a study of cytomegalovirus exposure and HLA in healthy donors. PCR was performed using 60 Vbeta and 13 Jbeta primers. TCRdb's table, derived via immunoSEQ multiplex PCR, lists solely in-frame clones and lacks some. The sample consists of under 300,000 clones, just over 85% of them appearing once. Material for sequencing was PBMCs. Receptor source: a man in his forties in good health and CMV-seropositive.

This clone was recorded a few times. This chain joins TRBV7-3 and TRBJ2-1, with D possibly matching TRBD2 (5 bases). The CDR3 totals 15 residues. Per germline, CDR1 SGHTA and CDR2 FQGTGA. V was shortened by 0 bases and J by 7 bases, with 13 bases between the two germline ends. CDR3 in amino acids: CASSLTLSLANEQFF. As DNA, the CDR3 is TGTGCCAGCAGCTTAACGTTGAGTCTAGCTAATGAGCAGTTCTTC. Full variable domain (rest looked up from reference TRBV7-3 and TRBJ2-1): GAGVSQTPSNKVTEKGKYVELRCDPISGHTALYWYRQSLGQGPEFLIYFQGTGAADDSGLPNDRFFAVRPEGSVSTLKIQRTERGDSAVYLCASSLTLSLANEQFFGPGTRLTVL.

The CDR3 DNA is TGTGCCAGTCTTCTTGGACAATCGAACACTGAAGCTTTCTTT. Translated: CASLLGQSNTEAFF. V and J are TRBV19 and TRBJ1-1, with D perhaps matching TRBD1 (5 bases). Trimming stripped 8 bases from V and 1 base from J, with 14 bases between. CDR1 and CDR2 (germline): LNHDA, SQIVND (reference sequence). This CDR3 is built from 14 residues.

V is TRBV29-1 and J is TRBJ2-7; 11 nucleotides agree with TRBD2. This CDR3 is built from 17 residues. With V trimmed by 1 base and J by 2 bases, 10 bases remained unmatched. Germline V gene data show CDR1 as SQVTM and CDR2 as ANQGSEA. CDR3 in amino acids: CSVEVGPSGRSAYEQYF. The DNA for the CDR3 is TGCAGCGTTGAAGTGGGGCCTAGCGGGAGGTCGGCCTACGAGCAGTACTTC.

The J gene is TRBJ1-2, the V gene TRBV7-9; D is ambiguous. The ends were cut back, 2 bases at V and 6 bases at J, with 7 bases in the middle. This CDR3 is 12 amino acids long. Per the germline V gene, CDR1 is SEHNR and CDR2 is FQNEAQ (reference sequence). The DNA of the CDR3 is TGTGCCAGCAGCTTAAAGGAGGATGGCTACACCTTC. As protein: CASSLKEDGYTF.

This rearrangement joins TRBV4-3 to TRBJ1-2; 11 nucleotides line up with TRBD1. From germline, CDR1 is LGHNA and CDR2 YSLEER. V dropped 2 bases and J dropped 5; count of bases not matched to a gene: 10. The CDR3 has 17 residues. CDR3 nucleotide sequence: TGCGCCAGCAGCCAACAACCAAAAGGGACAGGGGGTTATGGCTACACCTTC. Amino acid sequence: CASSQQPKGTGGYGYTF.

The chain combines TRBV28 with TRBJ2-3, with a possible D match to TRBD2 (6 bases). Germline-derived CDR1 and CDR2 are MDHEN and SYDVKM. V lost 3 bases and J lost 6, with 13 bases in between. The CDR3 sequence is 14 residues long. The CDR3 loop is CASSFLGSTDTQYF. Written as DNA, the CDR3 is TGTGCCAGCAGTTTTCTCGGGAGTACCGATACGCAGTATTTT.

The rearrangement links TRBV6-6 to TRBJ2-3; 9 positions agree with TRBD1. Germline values: CDR1 MNHNY, CDR2 SVGAGI (reference sequence). This CDR3 has 14 amino acids. Germline trimming cut 4 bases from V and 6 bases from J; bases unmatched to any gene: 5. In nucleotides, the CDR3 is TGTGCCAGCAGTTCCGCGACAGGGGGGGATACGCAGTATTTT. Residues: CASSSATGGDTQYF.

The chain is built from TRBV18 and TRBJ2-3; D may be TRBD2 (7 bases). Germline V lookup: CDR1 KGHSH, CDR2 LQKENI. V was shortened by 3 bases and J by 2 bases, with 18 bases between the two germline ends. CDR3 length equals 17 residues. CDR3 sequence reads: CASSPPDGGLSTDTQYF. In DNA, the CDR3 is TGTGCCAGCTCACCTCCGGACGGGGGGCTGTCCACAGATACGCAGTATTTT.

The rearrangement links TRBV13 to TRBJ1-1; D is possibly TRBD1 (5 bases). The V gene's germline CDR1 is PRHDT and CDR2 FYEKMQ (reference sequence). Trimming left V 0 bases short and J 5 bases short, with 10 bases between. This CDR3 has 14 amino acids. The CDR3 spells CASSLGGRRTEAFF. CDR3 DNA: TGTGCCAGCAGCTTAGGGGGGCGAAGGACTGAAGCTTTCTTT.

The J gene is TRBJ2-2, the V gene TRBV2; TRBD2 might be the D (6 bases). CDR3 length: 15 amino acids. Trimming pared 10 bases from V and 1 base from J, leaving 16 bases between. CDR1 is SNHLY, CDR2 FYNNEI, per germline. The CDR3 DNA reads as TGTGCCAACCAAATGGTAGCGGAGAACACCGGGGAGCTGTTTTTT. Its translation is CANQMVAENTGELFF.